This T cell receptor (beta chain) comes out of a study of blood T cells in healthy people across ages. Points on this clonotype: One end of the junction does not line up with germline, which may come from a read error.

In germline, CDR1 is MDHEN, CDR2 SYDVKM. CDR3 length: 15 residues. For the second PCR, which ran for roughly 6 to 11 cycles, a sample-barcoded 5' primer and a J-beta primer mix were used. TCRdb called the 5' RACE reads again in MiXCR, with one record for every CDR3 protein. The data hold approximately 810,000 distinct CDR3 sequences, with roughly 35% observed a single time. Sequenced sample: blood. The sequence derives from a young man in good health. V usage is TRBV28 and J usage is TRBJ2-1; 10 bases fit TRBD1. The CDR3 sequence is CASSRPGQGHNVQFF. CDR3 DNA sequence: TGTGCCAGCAGTAGACCGGGACAGGGGCACAATGTGCAGTTCTTC.